A selection of T cell receptor beta chains follows, all from one sample in a study of regulatory T cells in long-lasting Graves disease. Each CDR3 protein is one row after TCRdb ran MiXCR on the multiplex PCR reads. The sample has about 440,000 distinct CDR3 sequences; more than 13% are singletons. This sample was also put to use in a study of T cells in Graves' hyperthyroidism and ophthalmopathy.

The input for sequencing was peripheral blood mononuclear cells (PBMCs), taken at new diagnosis, from a patient treated with antithyroid drugs. The receptors shown here come from a woman in her twenties or thirties with Graves disease. The conserved cysteine and the conserved F or W are not part of the CDR3 here. Fields, in order: V gene, J gene, CDR3 protein.

>TRBV3-1|TRBJ2-5
AISFGARETQY
>TRBV5-1|TRBJ2-7
ASSLEAKYEQY
>TRBV11-1|TRBJ2-3
ASSFEKGAGDTQY
>TRBV24-1|TRBJ2-2
ATRVPGSGELF
>TRBV7-2|TRBJ2-7
ASSSTSGAYEQY
>TRBV28|TRBJ2-7
ASSSPDMLGQGAPYEQY
>TRBV20-1|TRBJ1-2
SASGAGGIYGYT
>TRBV7-3|TRBJ2-1
ASRLRQGGDNEQF
>TRBV7-9|TRBJ1-4
ASSSRGINEKLF
>TRBV2|TRBJ2-2
ASSLDSNTGELF
>TRBV11-2|TRBJ2-1
ASRRIGVNEQF
>TRBV2|TRBJ1-3
ASSVFRPLGNTIY
>TRBV19|TRBJ1-1
ASTLALRSLSTEAF
>TRBV13|TRBJ2-1
ASTYGTGYNEQF
>TRBV20-1|TRBJ2-5
SASPREWETQY
>TRBV20-1|TRBJ2-3
SAPPGSTDTQY
>TRBV12-5|TRBJ2-7
ASGFTEQY
>TRBV24-1|TRBJ2-3
ATSDFQGPLTDTQY
>TRBV28|TRBJ1-6
ASSTAGQNNSPLH
>TRBV7-9|TRBJ2-1
ASTLQTGTSGRAIYEQF
>TRBV10-2|TRBJ2-2
ASENTGELF
>TRBV2|TRBJ2-3
AIPGAGGTDTQY
>TRBV7-9|TRBJ1-2
ASSSPLKDYGYT
>TRBV18|TRBJ2-5
ASSPSVGTGQETQY
>TRBV2|TRBJ2-2
ASSAGWDTGELF
>TRBV6-5|TRBJ1-5
ASSFTGTGNSNQPQH
>TRBV5-1|TRBJ1-5
ASSPGTADQPQH
>TRBV6-2/TRBV6-3|TRBJ2-2
ASSHQGGELF
>TRBV12-3/TRBV12-4|TRBJ2-1
ASSLTEQF
>TRBV28|TRBJ1-2
ASNTPGPNYGYT
>TRBV5-1|TRBJ1-1
ASSLAADWSEAF
>TRBV7-8|TRBJ1-1
ASNQGGATEAF
>TRBV11-3|TRBJ2-5
ASSLKAPGLAGVETQY